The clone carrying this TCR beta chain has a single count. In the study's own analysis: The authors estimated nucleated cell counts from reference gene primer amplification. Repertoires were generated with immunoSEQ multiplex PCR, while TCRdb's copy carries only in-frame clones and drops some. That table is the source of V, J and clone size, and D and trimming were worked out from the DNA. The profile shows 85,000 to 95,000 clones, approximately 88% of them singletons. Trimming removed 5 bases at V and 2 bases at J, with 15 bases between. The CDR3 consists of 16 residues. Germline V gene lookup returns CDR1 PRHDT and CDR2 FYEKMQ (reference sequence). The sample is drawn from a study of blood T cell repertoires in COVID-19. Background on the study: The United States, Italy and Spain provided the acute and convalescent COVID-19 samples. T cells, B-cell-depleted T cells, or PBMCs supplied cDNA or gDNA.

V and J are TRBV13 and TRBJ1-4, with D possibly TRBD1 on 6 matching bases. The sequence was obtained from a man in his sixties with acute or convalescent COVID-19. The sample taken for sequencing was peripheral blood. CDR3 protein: CASSPTRGATNEKLFF. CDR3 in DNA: TGTGCCAGCAGCCCCACGCGGGGGGCGACTAATGAAAAACTGTTTTTT.